One sample yielded the 5 T cell receptor beta chains listed below, sequenced in a study of blood T cell repertoires in COVID-19. Measured with immunoSEQ multiplex PCR; TCRdb has only the in-frame clones, and not every one. The sample shows 200,000 to 250,000 clones, 90% of them seen only once. The source material was peripheral blood. The receptors were gathered from a man aged 25-45 years with COVID-19, enrolled during active disease.

The CDR3 here is CASNRDRGSYEQYF. The CDR3, as DNA: TGTGCCAGCAACCGGGACAGGGGGTCCTACGAGCAGTACTTC. V gene TRBV27 combines with J gene TRBJ2-7; TRBD1 matches 11 bases. CDR1 is MNHEY and CDR2 is SMNVEV in the germline V gene (reference sequence). V was pared by 7 bases and J by 1 base, with 3 bases of the junction left unmatched. This CDR3 has 14 amino acids.

This clone has just one count. V gene TRBV30 combines with J gene TRBJ1-5, with a weak D call TRBD1 (5 bases). CDR1 is GTSNPN, CDR2 SVGIG, per germline (reference sequence). This CDR3 contains 13 residues. The germline V and J ends were trimmed by 1 base and 1 base, with 5 bases remaining between them. CDR3 coding DNA: TGTGCCTGGAGTGCAGGGAGCAATCAGCCCCAGCATTTT. This sequence encodes CAWSAGSNQPQHF.

The chain uses TRBV28 and TRBJ2-7; TRBD1 aligns across 10 bases. CDR1 and CDR2 (germline): MDHEN, SYDVKM. The CDR3 loop spans 14 amino acids. V dropped 6 bases and J dropped 4; count of bases not matched to a gene: 6. The CDR3 spells CASSFGTGAYEQYF. Here the CDR3 DNA reads TGTGCCAGCAGCTTCGGGACAGGGGCTTACGAGCAGTACTTC.

The gene calls are TRBV5-1 and TRBJ1-3, with TRBD1 matching 7 bases. The germline V gene has CDR1 SGHRS and CDR2 YFSETQ. The CDR3 length is 16 residues. Trimming cost V 2 bases and J 0 bases; bases outside gene matches: 5. The CDR3 spells CASSLGGTASGNTIYF. The CDR3 coding sequence is TGCGCCAGCAGCTTAGGTGGGACAGCCTCTGGAAACACCATATATTTT.

This chain joins TRBV15 and TRBJ1-4, with 8 bases identical to TRBD1. The CDR3 contains 18 residues. The junction had 16 bases not matched to a gene; V was cut back by 3 bases and J by 7 bases. The germline CDR1 and CDR2 sequences are LNHNV and YYDKDF (reference sequence). The CDR3 region is CATSSPQGAGSWSEKLFF. The CDR3 region has the DNA TGTGCCACCAGCAGCCCTCAGGGGGCAGGGAGTTGGAGTGAAAAACTGTTTTTT.